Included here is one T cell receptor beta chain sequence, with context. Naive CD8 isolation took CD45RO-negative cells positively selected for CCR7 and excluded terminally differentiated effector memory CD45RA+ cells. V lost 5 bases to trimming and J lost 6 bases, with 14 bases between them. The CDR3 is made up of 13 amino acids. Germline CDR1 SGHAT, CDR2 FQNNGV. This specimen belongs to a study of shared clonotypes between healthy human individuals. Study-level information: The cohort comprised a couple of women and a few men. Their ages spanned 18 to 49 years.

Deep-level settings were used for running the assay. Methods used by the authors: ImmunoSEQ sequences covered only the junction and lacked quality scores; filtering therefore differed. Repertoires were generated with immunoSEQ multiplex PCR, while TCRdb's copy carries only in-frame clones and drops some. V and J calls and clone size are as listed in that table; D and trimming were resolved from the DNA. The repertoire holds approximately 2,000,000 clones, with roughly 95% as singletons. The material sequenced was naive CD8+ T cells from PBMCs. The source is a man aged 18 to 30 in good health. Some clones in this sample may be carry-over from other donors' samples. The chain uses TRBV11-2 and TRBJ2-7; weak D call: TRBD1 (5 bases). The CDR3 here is CASSLGRGREQYF. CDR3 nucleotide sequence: TGTGCCAGCAGCCTAGGTAGGGGTCGCGAGCAGTACTTC.